This T cell receptor (beta chain) was captured in a study of long-term antiretroviral therapy in people with HIV. CDR1 SGHVS and CDR2 FQNEAQ come from the germline V gene. The length of the CDR3 is 15 residues. Trimming shortened V by 2 bases and J by 7 bases, and 15 bases separated the two germline ends. Assay version v3.0 of immunoSEQ was used, and it was run at survey level. Only in-frame clones appear in the TCRdb table, and some are missing; sequencing was by immunoSEQ multiplex PCR. The table lists tens of thousands of clones, more than 90% of them singletons, with 2.7% in the top ten. Researchers secured at least one pre-ART and at least two post-ART PBMC samples from each donor. For this clone: As yet, its antigen is unknown.

Findings of the study overall: Those clones which expanded before ART made up the dominant part of the repertoire at all time points.

The chain recombines TRBV7-8 with TRBJ2-1; a possible D gene is TRBD2 (6 bases). Sequences were derived from unsorted PBMCs, sampled 3.7 years after starting antiretroviral therapy. This sequence was found in a woman in her forties or fifties with HIV. CDR3 protein: CASSLLARGMNEQFF. CDR3 in DNA: TGTGCCAGCAGCTTACTTGCGCGGGGTATGAATGAGCAGTTCTTC.